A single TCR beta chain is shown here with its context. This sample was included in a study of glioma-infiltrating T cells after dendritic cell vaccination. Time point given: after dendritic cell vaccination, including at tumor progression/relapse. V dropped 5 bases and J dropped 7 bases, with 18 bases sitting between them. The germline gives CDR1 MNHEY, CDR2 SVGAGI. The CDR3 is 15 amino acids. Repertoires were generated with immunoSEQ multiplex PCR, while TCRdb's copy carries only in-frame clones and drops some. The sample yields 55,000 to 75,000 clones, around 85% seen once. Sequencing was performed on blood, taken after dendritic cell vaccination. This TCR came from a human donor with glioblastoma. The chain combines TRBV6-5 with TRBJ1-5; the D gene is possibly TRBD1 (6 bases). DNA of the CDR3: TGTGCCAGCAGTAGAGGGGACACCGCAGGACAGCCCCAGCATTTT. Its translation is CASSRGDTAGQPQHF.